This paragraph covers one TCR beta chain sequence. Original handling: Estimation of nucleated cell counts relied on the amplification of reference gene primers. Sequenced by immunoSEQ multiplex PCR; TCRdb stores in-frame clones only, minus some. V and J calls and clone size are as listed in that table; D and trimming were resolved from the DNA. This table has 250,000 to 350,000 clones, nearly 90% appearing once. The germline V gene encodes CDR1 SGHTA and CDR2 FQGNSA. The V and J ends lost 5 bases and 3 bases, in that order; junction bases with no gene match: 12. The CDR3 consists of 19 residues. This entry is derived from a study of blood T cell repertoires in COVID-19. Overall study context: COVID-19 samples from acute and convalescent phases originated in the United States, Italy and Spain. T cells, B-cell-depleted T cells, or PBMCs provided the cDNA or gDNA that served as material.

The TCR was taken from a man aged 18-30 years with active or convalescent COVID-19. What was sequenced was peripheral blood. The J gene is TRBJ2-4, the V gene TRBV7-2, with TRBD2 matching over 14 bases. Here the CDR3 reads CASSPRLAGGQMVKNIQYF. Written as DNA, the CDR3 is TGTGCCAGCAGCCCCCGACTAGCGGGGGGGCAAATGGTCAAAAACATTCAGTACTTC.